These 29 T cell receptor beta chains were all obtained from the same sample, sequenced in a study of cytomegalovirus exposure and HLA in healthy donors. Use of 60 Vbeta and 13 Jbeta primers characterized the PCR. Assay used: immunoSEQ multiplex PCR; TCRdb lists only in-frame clones, some missing. The sample records over 150,000 clones, roughly 80% being singletons. The sequenced sample was PBMCs. The receptor source for this set is a man aged 25-40 years in good health and CMV-seronegative.

This clone was seen just once. The V and J genes are TRBV25-1 and TRBJ2-7, with D possibly matching TRBD1 (6 bases). The germline V and J ends were trimmed by 2 bases and 5 bases, with 13 bases remaining between them. This CDR3 region has 14 residues. CDR1 is MGHDK, CDR2 SYGVNS, per germline. CDR3 region: CASSEQGWDDEQYF. DNA of the CDR3: TGTGCCAGCAGTGAACAGGGGTGGGACGACGAGCAGTACTTC.

The chain joins TRBV5-6 to TRBJ2-2; weak D call: TRBD1 (6 bases). The CDR3 covers 16 residues. The germline V and J ends were trimmed by 0 bases and 6 bases, with 15 bases remaining between them. Germline CDR1 SGHDT, CDR2 YYEEEE. The CDR3 here is CASSLGWGHVSGELFF. The CDR3 DNA reads TGTGCCAGCAGCTTGGGTTGGGGACACGTCTCCGGGGAGCTGTTTTTT.

This clone was detected a few times. The rearrangement joins TRBV15 to TRBJ1-1, with D possibly matching TRBD1 (6 bases). The V and J ends lost 3 bases and 0 bases respectively, with 11 bases between them. Germline lookup yields CDR1 LNHNV and CDR2 YYDKDF (reference sequence). The CDR3 contains 15 residues. The chain's CDR3 is CATSRGGAMNTEAFF. The CDR3 bases are TGTGCCACCAGCAGGGGGGGGGCGATGAACACTGAAGCTTTCTTT.

The chain carries TRBV28 and TRBJ2-3; TRBD2 matches at 14 bases. Germline CDR1 and CDR2: MDHEN and SYDVKM. With 4 bases clipped from V and 2 bases from J, the junction kept 5 bases outside the gene matches. The CDR3 runs to 17 residues. The CDR3 spells CASSSGLAGGSTDTQYF. The CDR3 nucleotides read TGTGCCAGCAGTTCTGGACTAGCGGGGGGTTCCACAGATACGCAGTATTTT. The full variable domain, with the rest looked up from reference TRBV28 and TRBJ2-3, is DVKVTQSSRYLVKRTGEKVFLECVQDMDHENMFWYRQDPGLGLRLIYFSYDVKMKEKGDIPEGYSVSREKKERFSLILESASTNQTSMYLCASSSGLAGGSTDTQYFGPGTRLTVL.

The CDR3 spells CASSRQRLGELFF. The CDR3 DNA reads TGTGCCAGCAGCCGTCAGAGGTTGGGGGAGCTGTTTTTT. V and J are TRBV4-2 and TRBJ2-2; D remains unclear. The V gene's germline CDR1 is LGHNA and CDR2 YNFKEQ. Between the trimmed V and J ends, which lost 4 bases and 8 bases, there was a span of 11 bases. CDR3 size: 13 residues.

This clone was picked up one time. The rearrangement uses TRBV7-8 and TRBJ1-4; 9 nucleotides line up with TRBD1. The CDR3 is made up of 15 amino acids. The germline V gene encodes CDR1 SGHVS and CDR2 FQNEAQ. V lost 5 bases to trimming and J lost 6 bases; unmatched junction nucleotides: 7. This CDR3 is CASSTYRGRDEKLFF. CDR3 bases: TGTGCCAGCAGCACGTACAGGGGGCGCGATGAAAAACTGTTTTTT. Looking up the rest from reference TRBV7-8 and TRBJ1-4 gives the full variable domain: GAGVSQSPRYKVAKRGQDVALRCDPISGHVSLFWYQQALGQGPEFLTYFQNEAQLDKSGLPSDRFFAERPEGSVSTLKIQRTQQEDSAVYLCASSTYRGRDEKLFFGSGTQLSVL.

This clone occurred a few times. The J gene is TRBJ2-1, the V gene TRBV11-2, with TRBD1 matching over 7 bases. The CDR3 spans 14 residues. Germline loops: CDR1 SGHAT, CDR2 FQNNGV. V shed 5 bases and J 8 bases; nucleotides not matched to a gene: 9. DNA for the CDR3: TGTGCCAGCAGCCGGGACAGACCTACCGATGAGCAGTTCTTC. Translation: CASSRDRPTDEQFF.

The gene calls are TRBV28 and TRBJ1-1, with 12 bases matching TRBD1. Germline V gene lookup returns CDR1 MDHEN and CDR2 SYDVKM. V shed 6 bases and J 4 bases; nucleotides not matched to a gene: 15. The CDR3 spans 18 residues. This CDR3 reads CASRPWGGQGARSTEAFF. Written as DNA, the CDR3 is TGTGCCAGCAGACCTTGGGGGGGACAGGGGGCGAGGAGCACTGAAGCTTTCTTT.

The V and J genes are TRBV6-4 and TRBJ2-5, with TRBD2 identical over 7 bases. This CDR3 spans 13 amino acids. V gave up 2 bases and J gave up 5 bases; unmatched junction bases: 2. Germline loops: CDR1 MRHNA, CDR2 SNTAGT. The CDR3 DNA follows: TGTGCCAGCAGTGACCAGGGAGGGGAGACCCAGTACTTC. Its protein product is CASSDQGGETQYF.

The chain uses TRBV9 and TRBJ2-2; 11 bases are a match to TRBD2. The CDR3 contains 15 residues. The J segment lost 7 bases and the V segment lost 4 bases, leaving 6 bases of the junction unmatched. The germline V gene has CDR1 SGDLS and CDR2 YYNGEE. This CDR3 is CASSPTSGSGGELFF. The CDR3 DNA reads TGTGCCAGCAGCCCCACTAGCGGGAGCGGCGGGGAGCTGTTTTTT.

The chain is built from TRBV19 and TRBJ2-2, with 11 positions matching TRBD2. The CDR3 covers 16 residues. Trimming at V came to 9 bases and at J to 5 bases, leaving 11 bases not matched to a gene. Germline CDR1 and CDR2: LNHDA and SQIVND (reference sequence). The chain's CDR3 is CASNPTSGRYTGELFF. The CDR3 DNA reads as TGTGCCAGCAACCCCACTAGCGGGAGATATACCGGGGAGCTGTTTTTT.

This chain joins TRBV2 and TRBJ2-7; TRBD1 matches 10 bases. The ends lost 8 bases at V and 4 bases at J; junction bases unmatched: 8. Germline V gene lookup returns CDR1 SNHLY and CDR2 FYNNEI. The CDR3 consists of 14 residues. The CDR3 loop reads CASLDRGIKYEQYF. The CDR3 nucleotides read TGTGCCAGCCTGGACAGGGGGATAAAGTACGAGCAGTACTTC.

The chain carries TRBV6-5 and TRBJ2-3; TRBD2 matches at 7 bases. Germline-derived CDR1 and CDR2 are MNHEY and SVGAGI. J gave up 1 base and V 8 bases, and 9 bases lay outside the gene matches. This CDR3 comprises 15 residues. CDR3 in DNA: TGTGCCAGCCGGACGGGGGGTTTGGGCACAGATACGCAGTATTTT. This gives the protein CASRTGGLGTDTQYF.

This clone was recorded once. The gene calls are TRBV5-1 and TRBJ2-2; D is undetermined. The CDR3 has 15 residues. Germline-derived CDR1 and CDR2 are SGHRS and YFSETQ. The V gene lost 0 bases and the J gene lost 2 bases, with 8 bases spanning the gap. This CDR3 reads CASSLAAGNTGELFF. CDR3 coding DNA: TGCGCCAGCAGCTTGGCCGCAGGCAACACCGGGGAGCTGTTTTTT.

CDR3 residues: CASSLAAGPRGNTIYF. CDR3 coding DNA: TGTGCCAGCAGCTTAGCAGCAGGGCCTCGGGGAAACACCATATATTTT. The chain is built from TRBV7-2 and TRBJ1-3; D possibly corresponds to TRBD1 (5 bases). Trimming took off 0 bases at V and 4 bases at J, with 13 bases between the two ends. Germline lookup yields CDR1 SGHTA and CDR2 FQGNSA. The CDR3 contains 16 residues.

The V gene is TRBV7-2, the J gene TRBJ1-2, with D unclear. Germline CDR1 SGHTA, CDR2 FQGNSA. The length of the CDR3 is 13 residues. Trimming left V 0 bases short and J 2 bases short, with 4 bases between. The CDR3 bases are TGTGCCAGCAGCTTAGCCGGGAACTATGGCTACACCTTC. Its translation is CASSLAGNYGYTF.

The chain carries TRBV29-1 and TRBJ1-1; 10 bases align to TRBD1. J lost 4 bases, V lost 5 bases, and 16 bases had no gene match. Germline CDR1 and CDR2: SQVTM and ANQGSEA. The CDR3 is made up of 17 amino acids. The CDR3 reads CSVPRDRGVGLGTEAFF. The DNA of the CDR3 is TGCAGCGTTCCCCGGGACAGGGGTGTAGGGTTGGGCACTGAAGCTTTCTTT.

The chain carries TRBV5-1 and TRBJ1-4; a weak D match, TRBD1 (5 bases). Germline CDR1 SGHRS, CDR2 YFSETQ. Trimming shortened V by 4 bases and J by 7 bases, and 14 bases separated the two germline ends. The CDR3 is 14 residues long. This CDR3 is CASSQRGGSEKLFF. Here the CDR3 DNA reads TGCGCCAGCAGCCAGCGGGGGGGGAGTGAAAAACTGTTTTTT.

The chain uses TRBV28 and TRBJ1-1; D remains ambiguous. V was cut by 7 bases and J by 10 bases, with 16 bases left in between. The CDR3 consists of 12 residues. Germline V gene sequence: CDR1 MDHEN, CDR2 SYDVKM. In nucleotides, the CDR3 is TGTGCCAGCACCCTTGGACTCGGCGGAGCTTTCTTT. It specifies CASTLGLGGAFF.

V and J are TRBV4-3 and TRBJ2-7; 7 bases fit TRBD1. The CDR3 contains 13 residues. Trimming took 3 bases from V and 2 from J; bases not matched to a gene: 1. Per the germline V gene, CDR1 is LGHNA and CDR2 is YSLEER. CDR3 protein: CASSHDRAYEQYF. CDR3 in DNA: TGCGCCAGCAGCCATGACAGGGCCTACGAGCAGTACTTC.

Concerning this clone: Other nucleotide sequences in the sample specify the same CDR3. The J gene is TRBJ1-2, the V gene TRBV7-2; D call uncertain. The CDR3 is made up of 14 amino acids. V lost 3 bases and J 0 bases, leaving 8 bases between the germline ends. Germline V lookup: CDR1 SGHTA, CDR2 FQGNSA. CDR3 nucleotide sequence: TGTGCCAGCAGCTTGGTGGGCACTAACTATGGCTACACCTTC. It specifies CASSLVGTNYGYTF.

V is TRBV27 and J is TRBJ2-7, with TRBD1 matching over 7 bases. Germline loops: CDR1 MNHEY, CDR2 SMNVEV (reference sequence). The V segment lost 3 bases and the J segment 8 bases; nucleotides outside the gene matches: 7. CDR3 length: 13 amino acids. This CDR3 is CASSFRQGIKQYF. CDR3 coding DNA: TGTGCCAGCAGTTTTAGACAGGGTATAAAGCAGTACTTC.

J is TRBJ2-5 and V is TRBV30, with 9 bases aligning to TRBD1. The end of the DNA is better explained by TRBJ2-7, so the J call may be wrong. Germline V lookup: CDR1 GTSNPN, CDR2 SVGIG (reference sequence). The CDR3 is 14 amino acids. This chain's CDR3 is CAWREQGAYYEQYF. The DNA of the CDR3 is TGTGCCTGGAGGGAACAGGGGGCTTATTACGAGCAGTACTTC.

This clone came up once. The chain employs TRBV5-1 and TRBJ2-2, with D perhaps TRBD2 (5 bases). V was cut by 4 bases and J by 3 bases, with 13 bases left in between. The CDR3 extends over 15 amino acids. Looked up from germline, CDR1 is SGHRS and CDR2 is YFSETQ. The CDR3 loop is CASSQSSRYTGELFF. In DNA, the CDR3 is TGCGCCAGCAGCCAATCTAGCAGATACACCGGGGAGCTGTTTTTT. Full variable domain (rest looked up from reference TRBV5-1 and TRBJ2-2): KAGVTQTPRYLIKTRGQQVTLSCSPISGHRSVSWYQQTPGQGLQFLFEYFSETQRNKGNFPGRFSGRQFSNSRSEMNVSTLELGDSALYLCASSQSSRYTGELFFGEGSRLTVL.

In DNA, the CDR3 is TGTGCCAGCAGTCTCCGGACAGGCCTCAACTCCTACGAGCAGTACTTC. Amino acid sequence: CASSLRTGLNSYEQYF. The V and J genes are TRBV28 and TRBJ2-7; 7 bases agree with TRBD1. CDR3 length equals 16 residues. V lost 5 bases and J lost 0; bases outside the gene matches: 10. Looked up from germline, CDR1 is MDHEN and CDR2 is SYDVKM.

The genes are TRBV11-1 and TRBJ2-1, with 9 bases aligning to TRBD2. The trim removed 5 bases at V and 12 bases at J, leaving 14 bases unmatched. CDR3 length: 15 residues. CDR1 is SGHAT, CDR2 FQDESV, per germline (reference sequence). The CDR3 DNA sequence: TGTGCCAGCAGCGCACCTAGCGGGGCCTTTCAAGGGCAGTTCTTC. Amino acids: CASSAPSGAFQGQFF.

This rearrangement joins TRBV11-3 to TRBJ2-5, with D possibly matching TRBD2 (5 bases). In germline, CDR1 is SGHNT, CDR2 YENEEA. Trimming pared 6 bases from V and 3 bases from J, leaving 11 bases between. This CDR3 spans 13 amino acids. The CDR3, as DNA: TGTGCCAGCAGTCCGGGATCAAAAGAGACCCAGTACTTC. It specifies CASSPGSKETQYF.

V gene TRBV29-1 combines with J gene TRBJ2-2, with 11 nucleotides matching TRBD1. V lost 6 bases to trimming and J lost 8 bases; unmatched junction nucleotides: 8. CDR1 and CDR2 from the germline V gene are SQVTM and ANQGSEA. This CDR3 is 14 amino acids long. The CDR3 region has the DNA TGCAGCGTGTTCCCCCGGGACAGGGGGGGGGAGCTGTTTTTT. Translation: CSVFPRDRGGELFF.

The chain has TRBV19 and TRBJ2-1; 9 bases line up with TRBD1. The CDR3 is 16 residues long. The J segment lost 4 bases and the V segment lost 5 bases, leaving 9 bases of the junction unmatched. Germline CDR1 LNHDA, CDR2 SQIVND (reference sequence). In nucleotides, the CDR3 is TGTGCCAGTAGTTTCCTACCGGGACAGGGTTACAATGAGCAGTTCTTC. This gives the protein CASSFLPGQGYNEQFF.